The rows below give T cell receptor beta chains drawn from one sample of a study of cytomegalovirus exposure and HLA in healthy donors. Clones were read by immunoSEQ multiplex PCR, and TCRdb kept only the in-frame ones, dropping some. The sample gives some 200,000 clones, approximately 82% of which show up once; 0.63% is in the top ten. The material sequenced was PBMCs. These receptors originate from a man aged 18 to 29 in good health and CMV-seronegative. CDR3s include the opening cysteine and the closing phenylalanine or tryptophan. D genes are given only for firm matches. The size field is filled for only some rows; it gives once, few, many or a size class.

D: .
J: TRBJ2-1
size: .
V: TRBV7-9
length: 17
DNA: TGTGCCAGCAGCCCCCCTCGACTAGTGGGAGGATACAATGAGCAGTTCTTC
CDR3: CASSPPRLVGGYNEQFF

D: TRBD1
J: TRBJ1-2
size: .
V: TRBV7-3
length: 13
DNA: TGTGCCAGCAGCTTAGAGACAGGGCTAGGCTACACCTTC
CDR3: CASSLETGLGYTF

D: .
J: TRBJ2-7
size: .
V: TRBV7-3
length: 12
DNA: TGTGCCAGCAGCTTAATCGGAGGCGAGCAGTACTTC
CDR3: CASSLIGGEQYF

D: TRBD1
J: TRBJ2-1
size: few
V: TRBV11-2
length: 17
DNA: TGTGCCAGCAGCTTAGTAGGGGACAGGGGGATTTACAATGAGCAGTTCTTC
CDR3: CASSLVGDRGIYNEQFF

D: .
J: TRBJ2-7
size: .
V: TRBV10-1
length: 13
DNA: TGCGCCAGCAGCGGGGGGCTAGGCGACGAGCAGTACTTC
CDR3: CASSGGLGDEQYF

D: .
J: TRBJ2-1
size: .
V: TRBV2
length: 12
DNA: TGTGCCAGCAGCTTCGGGAGCGATGAGCAGTTCTTC
CDR3: CASSFGSDEQFF

D: .
J: TRBJ2-1
size: once
V: TRBV7-3
length: 15
DNA: TGTGCCAGCACCCCCGGAGCGAGCTCCTACAATGAGCAGTTCTTC
CDR3: CASTPGASSYNEQFF

D: .
J: TRBJ1-2
size: .
V: TRBV7-9
length: 12
DNA: TGTGCCAGCAGAGGATTCCAGAGGGGCTACACCTTC
CDR3: CASRGFQRGYTF

D: .
J: TRBJ1-1
size: .
V: TRBV18
length: 14
DNA: TGTGCCAGCTCACCCCAGGTAAAGGACACTGAAGCTTTCTTT
CDR3: CASSPQVKDTEAFF

D: .
J: TRBJ1-5
size: .
V: TRBV28
length: 16
DNA: TGTGCCAGCAGCTTCGAGTGGGGCCGTGGCAATCAGCCCCAGCATTTT
CDR3: CASSFEWGRGNQPQHF

D: .
J: TRBJ2-1
size: .
V: TRBV5-1
length: 15
DNA: TGCGCCAGCAGCTTGGCCGGGAGCTCCTACAATGAGCAGTTCTTC
CDR3: CASSLAGSSYNEQFF

D: TRBD1
J: TRBJ1-1
size: .
V: TRBV11-2
length: 18
DNA: TGTGCCAGCAGCTTAGAATGGTTTTCGTACAGGGGGAGTCCTGAAGCTTTCTTT
CDR3: CASSLEWFSYRGSPEAFF